This T cell receptor beta chain came from a study of siplizumab effects on memory and regulatory T cells. General study results and limits: Naive T cells looked more diverse than memory cells, and they looked like major contributors to the alloresponse. In siplizumab cultures, the suppressive function of proliferating Tregs remained unconfirmed.

Regarding this clone: Its target is not known. At one end, the junction sequence differs from germline, possibly due to a read error.

Germline CDR1 and CDR2: SNHLY and FYNNEI. There are 18 residues in the CDR3. Libraries were prepared by immunoSEQ multiplex PCR; TCRdb keeps only in-frame clonotypes and omits some of them. Here the sample spans more than 70,000 clones, around 93% being singletons. This receptor was obtained from a human donor in good health. The chain employs TRBV2 and TRBJ2-2; 8 bases match TRBD1. Sequencing input: CD8+ T cells sorted from blood. The CDR3: CASSDDRGLNREHRGAVF. CDR3 nucleotides: TGTGCCAGCAGCGACGACAGGGGACTTAATCGCGAACACCGGGGAGCTGTTTTT.